This T cell receptor beta chain was observed in a study of PD-1 blockade in classical Hodgkin lymphoma. Notes on the study in general: The authors have not defined what causes the repertoire differences, possibly disease activity or prior therapy.

Profiling relied on immunoSEQ multiplex PCR, and the TCRdb table lists in-frame clones only, not all of them. This table holds some 100,000 clones, roughly 92% found once. V lost 4 bases to trimming and J lost 1 base; unmatched junction nucleotides: 6. In germline, CDR1 is SEHNR, CDR2 FQNEAQ (reference sequence). The CDR3 is made up of 15 amino acids. Relapses following autologous stem cell transplantation were seen in all patients, with brentuximab vedotin exposure varying. This clone occurred once. Its antigen is undetermined. The sequence derives from a human donor with classical Hodgkin lymphoma. Sequencing used peripheral blood mononuclear cells (PBMCs), obtained at baseline. The chain carries TRBV7-9 and TRBJ2-5, with 7 bases that match TRBD1. CDR3 residues: CASSSYRGFQETQYF. The CDR3 coding sequence is TGTGCCAGCAGCTCCTACAGGGGCTTCCAAGAGACCCAGTACTTC.